This TCR beta chain is drawn from a study of T cells in Graves' hyperthyroidism and ophthalmopathy. This clonotype was recorded at least ten times. Germline values: CDR1 DFQATT, CDR2 SNEGSKA (reference sequence). J was trimmed by 3 bases and V by 1 base; bases with no gene match: 5. This CDR3 has 14 residues. From RNA transcripts, TCR beta CDR3 regions were amplified. The TCR CDR3 first-round RT-PCR relied on the HTBI primer set. TCRdb itself ran the multiplex PCR reads through MiXCR, one entry per CDR3 protein. The profile shows hundreds of thousands of distinct CDR3 sequences, less than 20% of them singletons.

This TCR was recovered from a woman younger than 35 with Graves' hyperthyroidism. Sequenced sample: blood. The chain joins TRBV20-1 to TRBJ1-2, with TRBD1 identical over 7 bases. The DNA for the CDR3 is TGCAGTGCTAGAGTTCCAGGGGGAGACTATGGCTACACCTTC. This gives the protein CSARVPGGDYGYTF.